The 15 T cell receptor delta chains listed next were all sequenced from one sample in a study of gamma-delta T cells after stem cell transplantation. TCRdb re-called clones from the RT-PCR reads via CATT. The sample has around 1,300 delta-chain clones, around 2.5% seen once; the top ten hold 40% to 45%. The sequenced sample consisted of gamma-delta T cells. The receptors originated from a human donor. It is not recorded whose cells these are; they may come from a transplant donor.

Points on this clone: The protein given by TCRdb reflects a much larger clone and differs at residue 6 from this DNA's translation, likely from a read error; the protein shown is the DNA's translation. V usage is TRDV3 and J usage is TRDJ1, with 7 bases matching TRDD2. Per the germline V gene, CDR1 is TVYSNPD and CDR2 is GDNSRS (reference sequence). With 4 bases clipped from V and 0 bases from J, the junction kept 8 bases outside the gene matches. This CDR3 spans 14 amino acids. The CDR3 here is CACSYRDHTDKLIF. CDR3 sequence (DNA): TGTGCCTGTTCCTACCGGGATCACACCGATAAACTCATCTTT.

This clone counts as medium-sized (0.01 to 0.1%). The chain is built from TRDV1 and TRDJ3; D is possibly TRDD2 or TRDD3 (6 bases each). CDR3 length: 23 residues. The ends were cut back, 2 bases at V and 0 bases at J, with 26 bases in the middle. Germline V gene sequence: CDR1 TSWWSYY, CDR2 QGS. Written as DNA, the CDR3 is TGTGCTCTTGGGGAAAAGGGGTTCCTATGGACTGGGACGAGCTCCTGGGACACCCGACAGATGTTTTTC. Translating gives CALGEKGFLWTGTSSWDTRQMFF.

This clone is judged large. The sample contains more than one DNA sequence encoding this CDR3. J is TRDJ4 and V is TRDV1, with D possibly being TRDD2 or TRDD3 (6 bases each). Trimming cost V 2 bases and J 4 bases, with 29 bases left between them. This CDR3 is built from 19 residues. Germline V gene lookup returns CDR1 TSWWSYY and CDR2 QGS. CDR3 amino acids: CALGEFRRPSPAGGLPLIF. The CDR3 coding sequence is TGTGCTCTTGGGGAATTCCGACGGCCTTCCCCGGCCGGGGGACTACCCCTGATCTTT.

This clone was counted a few times. TCRdb's protein, taken from a much larger clone, differs from this DNA's translation at residue 15, likely owing to a read error; the protein displayed comes from the DNA. The gene calls are TRDV1 and TRDJ1, with a weak D call TRDD2 (6 bases). Germline V CDR1 and CDR2: TSWWSYY, QGS. The CDR3 contains 17 residues. CDR3 coding DNA: TGTGCTCTTGGGGAGTTACCTTCCCTTCTCTACACCGATAAACCCATCTTT. Translated: CALGELPSLLYTDKPIF.

Only one count was recorded for this clone. The chain is built from TRDV2 and TRDJ3; 7 bases are a match to TRDD3. The germline gives CDR1 GEAIGNYY, CDR2 EKD. This CDR3 spans 18 amino acids. J gave up 9 bases and V 0 bases, and 13 bases lay outside the gene matches. The CDR3 is CACDTRVRGLGGTRQMFF. The CDR3 DNA reads TGTGCCTGTGACACCAGGGTACGAGGGCTGGGGGGCACCCGACAGATGTTTTTC.

This clone was recorded a few times. One base separates it from a far larger clone, so it is likely a read error. The sample has other DNA sequences that encode this CDR3 too. The chain recombines TRDV1 with TRDJ1; 11 nucleotides agree with TRDD3. CDR3 length equals 20 residues. The germline V gene has CDR1 TSWWSYY and CDR2 QGS. DNA for the CDR3: TGTGCCCTTGGGGAACCAATTCTGTACTGGGGGATAGAGGGGGACGATAAACTCATCTTT. This encodes CALGEPILYWGIEGDDKLIF.

This clone is medium-sized in the sample. The genes are TRDV1 and TRDJ1; tentative D call: TRDD3 (6 bases). Trimming took 6 bases from V and 0 from J, leaving 20 bases between them. Per the germline V gene, CDR1 is TSWWSYY and CDR2 is QGS. This CDR3 comprises 17 residues. CDR3 sequence (DNA): TGTGCTCTTGGCAAAAGGAGGATACTCCGGCACACCGATAAACTCATCTTT. It encodes CALGKRRILRHTDKLIF.

This clone ranks as medium-sized. Since a far larger clone is one base different, this is likely a read error. The rearrangement joins TRDV2 to TRDJ1; 10 positions agree with TRDD3. Per the germline V gene, CDR1 is GEAIGNYY and CDR2 is EKD. CDR3 size: 16 residues. Trimming removed 6 bases from V and 0 bases from J; junction bases left unmatched: 9. The CDR3 spells CACSHGGIRYTDKLIF. The CDR3, as DNA: TGTGCCTGTTCCCATGGGGGGATACGCTACACCGATAAACTCATCTTT.

This clone was detected ten times or more. It differs at one base from a far larger clone, so likely a read error. The rearrangement joins TRDV2 to TRDJ1; TRDD3 might be the D (5 bases). V was clipped by 0 bases and J by 1 base, with 14 bases between them. The germline V gene has CDR1 GEAIGNYY and CDR2 EKD. The CDR3 is made up of 16 amino acids. CDR3 amino acids: CACDTWGLTCTDKLIF. CDR3 DNA sequence: TGTGCCTGTGACACCTGGGGACTTACCTGCACCGATAAACTCATCTTT.

This clone was counted a single time. V usage is TRDV2 and J usage is TRDJ1; D remains unclear. The CDR3 spans 12 residues. Trimming stripped 0 bases from V and 4 bases from J, with 5 bases between. Per the germline V gene, CDR1 is GEAIGNYY and CDR2 is EKD. The CDR3 coding sequence is TGTGCCTGTGACACCGCCCTCGATAAACTCATCTTT. It translates to CACDTALDKLIF.

In this sample, this clone turned up a few times. TCRdb's listed protein matches a much larger clone and diverges from this DNA's translation at residue 3, likely through a read error; the protein shown comes from the DNA. This chain uses TRDV2 with TRDJ1, with 11 nucleotides matching TRDD3. This CDR3 has 22 amino acids. From germline, CDR1 is GEAIGNYY and CDR2 EKD. DNA of the CDR3: TGTGCCTATGACACGAATAGTTTCCTACGTTGGGGGATACGCCCGTACACCGATAAACTCATCTTT. Amino acid sequence: CAYDTNSFLRWGIRPYTDKLIF.

This clone was counted between two and nine times. The protein TCRdb lists belongs to a much larger clone and differs from this DNA's translation at residue 15, which points to a read error; the protein shown is made from the DNA. The V call is TRDV3, the J call TRDJ1, with 10 bases that match TRDD3. Germline values: CDR1 TVYSNPD, CDR2 GDNSRS (reference sequence). The CDR3 runs to 17 residues. The CDR3 here is CAFRMYWGILYTDKPIF. The CDR3 DNA follows: TGTGCCTTTAGGATGTACTGGGGGATCTTGTACACCGATAAACCCATCTTT.

This clone is classed as medium-sized (0.01 to 0.1%). A read error is likely here: a far larger clone is one base away. Distinct nucleotide sequences in the sample also encode this CDR3. The chain recombines TRDV1 with TRDJ1, with 9 bases identical to TRDD3. This CDR3 comprises 24 residues. Germline lookup yields CDR1 TSWWSYY and CDR2 QGS. The CDR3 nucleotides are TGTGCTCTTGGGGAAAGGCGTTCCTCACGGTCCTTCCTTACTGGGGGAAAGTACACTGATAAACTCATCTTT. Protein: CALGERRSSRSFLTGGKYTDKLIF.

This clone was counted a few times. Given a far larger clone just one base away, this is likely a sequencing read error. The same CDR3 arises from other DNA sequences in this sample as well. This chain connects TRDV1 to TRDJ1, with D perhaps matching TRDD2 (6 bases). This CDR3 region has 17 residues. CDR1 and CDR2 from the germline V gene are TSWWSYY and QGS. The DNA for the CDR3 is TGTGCTCTTGGGGAGTTACCTTCCCTTCTCTACACCGATAAGCTCATCTTT. Its translation: CALGELPSLLYTDKLIF.

Sample share makes this clone large (0.1 to 1%). The sample contains more than one DNA sequence encoding this CDR3. The rearrangement joins TRDV2 to TRDJ1; the D gene could be TRDD2 or TRDD3 (5 bases each). The germline V gene encodes CDR1 GEAIGNYY and CDR2 EKD. Trimming took off 1 base at V and 0 bases at J, with 23 bases between the two ends. The CDR3 has 19 residues. The DNA for the CDR3 is TGTGCCTGTGACACTCTACCTACTGGCCTCCATGGGGACACCGATAAACTCATCTTT. Protein: CACDTLPTGLHGDTDKLIF.